Given below is one T cell receptor beta chain in context. The data were taken from a study of blood T cell repertoires in COVID-19. Whole-study context: The origin of the acute and convalescent COVID-19 samples was the United States, Italy and Spain. PBMCs, B-cell-depleted T cells, or T cells were the source of the cDNA or gDNA that made up the material.

Original methodology: From reference gene primer amplification, estimates of nucleated cell counts were derived. Clones were sequenced by immunoSEQ multiplex PCR, and TCRdb holds only the in-frame ones, with some missing. The DNA was the basis for D and trimming; V, J and clone size are from that table. The sample holds about 260,000 clones, 83% seen once. The receptor was isolated from a woman in her forties or fifties who had recovered from COVID-19. Material: peripheral blood.

CDR3 bases: TGTGCCAGTCAAGCCGGGACAGGGGGCTTTGGCTACACCTTC. Translating it yields CASQAGTGGFGYTF. This sequence joins TRBV2 and TRBJ1-2; 12 bases map to TRBD1. The CDR3 has 14 residues. The trim removed 9 bases at V and 7 bases at J, leaving 9 bases unmatched. Germline CDR1 SNHLY, CDR2 FYNNEI.